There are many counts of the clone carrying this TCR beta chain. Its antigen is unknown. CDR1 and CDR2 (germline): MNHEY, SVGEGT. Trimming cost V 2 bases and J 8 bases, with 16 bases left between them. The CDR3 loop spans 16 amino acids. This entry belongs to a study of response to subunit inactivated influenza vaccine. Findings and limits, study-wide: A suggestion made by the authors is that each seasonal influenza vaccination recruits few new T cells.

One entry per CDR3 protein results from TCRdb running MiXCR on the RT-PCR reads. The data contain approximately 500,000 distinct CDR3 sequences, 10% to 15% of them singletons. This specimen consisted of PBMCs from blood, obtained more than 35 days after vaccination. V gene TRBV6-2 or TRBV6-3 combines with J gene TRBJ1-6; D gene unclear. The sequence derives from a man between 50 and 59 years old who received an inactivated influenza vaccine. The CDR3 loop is CASSYGPRRSDSPLHF. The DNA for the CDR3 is TGTGCCAGCAGTTACGGGCCACGACGTTCAGATTCACCCCTCCACTTT.